The 29 T cell receptor beta chains reported below all come from one sample, sequenced in a study of T cell changes during pregnancy in multiple sclerosis. The method was immunoSEQ multiplex PCR; TCRdb's version includes in-frame clones alone and lacks a portion of them. The sample has 60,000 to 85,000 clones; more than 90% are singletons. The sequencing used peripheral blood, collected after pregnancy. The receptors were gathered from a female donor in good health, enrolled as a control in a pregnancy study.

This chain joins TRBV10-3 and TRBJ2-1; TRBD2 matches 7 bases. Germline V gene lookup returns CDR1 ENHRY and CDR2 SYGVKD. J was trimmed by 4 bases and V by 2 bases; bases with no gene match: 5. This CDR3 region has 15 residues. The CDR3 nucleotides read TGTGCCATCAGTGAGGCGGGAGTAATTTACAATGAGCAGTTCTTC. Translation gives CAISEAGVIYNEQFF.

In DNA, the CDR3 is TGTGCCAGCAGTTTGAGCGGGTTTGAGCAGTTCTTC. It is translated as CASSLSGFEQFF. The chain has TRBV28 and TRBJ2-1; D is perhaps TRBD2 (6 bases). The CDR3 spans 12 residues. Germline V gene sequence: CDR1 MDHEN, CDR2 SYDVKM. The V end lost 3 bases, the J end lost 9 bases, and 9 bases lay between the germline ends. The full variable domain, in which reference TRBV28 and TRBJ2-1 provide the parts outside the CDR3, is DVKVTQSSRYLVKRTGEKVFLECVQDMDHENMFWYRQDPGLGLRLIYFSYDVKMKEKGDIPEGYSVSREKKERFSLILESASTNQTSMYLCASSLSGFEQFFGPGTRLTVL.

The rearrangement links TRBV19 to TRBJ1-4, with D possibly being TRBD1 (5 bases). V gave up 5 bases and J gave up 0 bases, with 10 bases separating them. Germline CDR1 is LNHDA and CDR2 is SQIVND (reference sequence). This CDR3 has 15 amino acids. CDR3 in amino acids: CASSFRGSTNEKLFF. Written as DNA, the CDR3 is TGTGCCAGTAGTTTTCGGGGGTCAACTAATGAAAAACTGTTTTTT.

The rearrangement joins TRBV5-1 to TRBJ1-1, with TRBD1 identical over 7 bases. V trimming: 0 bases; J trimming: 3 bases; junction bases outside the gene matches: 5. The V gene's germline CDR1 is SGHRS and CDR2 YFSETQ. This CDR3 has 15 amino acids. The CDR3 DNA is TGCGCCAGCAGCTTGGAGCGACAGGGTTACACTGAAGCTTTCTTT. This gives the protein CASSLERQGYTEAFF.

The chain recombines TRBV7-2 with TRBJ1-1; no clear D. The CDR3 is 14 amino acids. V gave up 6 bases and J gave up 2 bases, with 13 bases separating them. Germline lookup yields CDR1 SGHTA and CDR2 FQGNSA. For the CDR3, the DNA is TGTGCCAGCAGGCGTCCGGGAGCAAACACTGAAGCTTTCTTT. It translates to CASRRPGANTEAFF.

The chain uses TRBV4-1 and TRBJ2-7, with TRBD1 matching over 7 bases. Germline V gene sequence: CDR1 MGHRA, CDR2 YSYEKL. The CDR3 sequence is 15 residues long. Trimming at V came to 1 base and at J to 7 bases, leaving 10 bases not matched to a gene. Here the CDR3 DNA reads TGCGCCAGCAGCCAAGCTGACAGGGCCTGGAGTGAGCAGTACTTC. Residues: CASSQADRAWSEQYF.

The chain has TRBV6-1 and TRBJ2-7; D gene ambiguous. Looked up from germline, CDR1 is MNHNS and CDR2 is SASEGT. The CDR3 is made up of 13 amino acids. V was clipped by 3 bases and J by 2 bases, with 8 bases between them. The CDR3 sequence is CASSETVPYEQYF. The CDR3 nucleotides read TGTGCCAGCAGTGAGACTGTCCCCTACGAGCAGTACTTC.

The chain carries TRBV6-5 and TRBJ1-1; D is undetermined. Germline lookup yields CDR1 MNHEY and CDR2 SVGAGI. The length of the CDR3 is 12 residues. V was cut by 7 bases and J by 5 bases, with 11 bases left in between. Here the CDR3 DNA reads TGTGCCAGCACCGGACTGGGGACTGAAGCTTTCTTT. Amino acid sequence: CASTGLGTEAFF.

The V call is TRBV28, the J call TRBJ2-1, with TRBD2 identical over 7 bases. The length of the CDR3 is 14 residues. The V segment lost 4 bases and the J segment 4 bases; nucleotides outside the gene matches: 4. Germline CDR1 reads MDHEN; CDR2 reads SYDVKM. The CDR3 nucleotides read TGTGCCAGCAGTTCTAGCGGCGCTTACAATGAGCAGTTCTTC. Its translation is CASSSSGAYNEQFF.

The genes are TRBV28 and TRBJ2-5; 8 nucleotides align to TRBD1. Trimming removed 5 bases from V and 4 bases from J; junction bases left unmatched: 6. CDR1 MDHEN and CDR2 SYDVKM come from the germline V gene. The CDR3 is 14 residues long. In DNA, the CDR3 is TGTGCCAGCAGTCCCCCGGACAGGGCAGAGACCCAGTACTTC. Amino acids: CASSPPDRAETQYF.

This chain uses TRBV6-5 with TRBJ2-4; TRBD2 matches 8 bases. Germline V gene lookup returns CDR1 MNHEY and CDR2 SVGAGI. CDR3 length: 13 amino acids. Trimming removed 4 bases from V and 7 bases from J; junction bases left unmatched: 3. The CDR3 DNA reads TGTGCCAGCAGTTCCGCGGGAGGTAACATTCAGTACTTC. It codes for CASSSAGGNIQYF.

The chain has TRBV2 and TRBJ2-2, with D possibly TRBD1 on 6 matching bases. The CDR3 consists of 14 residues. The germline gives CDR1 SNHLY, CDR2 FYNNEI. V was clipped by 4 bases and J by 7 bases, with 13 bases between them. Here the CDR3 reads CASSGGREYGELFF. As DNA, the CDR3 is TGTGCCAGCAGTGGGGGGCGAGAATACGGGGAGCTGTTTTTT.

The chain combines TRBV28 with TRBJ2-3, with a weak D call TRBD1 (6 bases). Germline assignment: CDR1 MDHEN and CDR2 SYDVKM. The CDR3 length is 14 residues. Between the trimmed V and J ends, which lost 8 bases and 2 bases, there was a span of 14 bases. The CDR3 spells CASHTQGDTDTQYF. The CDR3 DNA reads TGTGCCAGCCATACACAGGGAGACACAGATACGCAGTATTTT.

The gene calls are TRBV7-9 and TRBJ2-4; possible D gene TRBD2, 6 bases. CDR1 is SEHNR, CDR2 FQNEAQ, per germline (reference sequence). The CDR3 is made up of 16 amino acids. Trimming cost V 4 bases and J 3 bases, with 16 bases left between them. Here the CDR3 DNA reads TGTGCCAGCAGCTCAAACCTTGGGGAGGACAAAAACATTCAGTACTTC. Translating it yields CASSSNLGEDKNIQYF.

The chain uses TRBV5-4 and TRBJ2-3; a possible D gene is TRBD2 (6 bases). Germline V gives CDR1 SGHNT, CDR2 YYREEE (reference sequence). V was cut by 5 bases and J by 2 bases, with 15 bases left in between. The CDR3 has 15 amino acids. As DNA, the CDR3 is TGTGCCAGCAGGAAAACGGGACTCCTCACAGATACGCAGTATTTT. Translating gives CASRKTGLLTDTQYF. The whole variable domain, filled in from reference TRBV5-4 and TRBJ2-3, reads ETGVTQSPTHLIKTRGQQVTLRCSSQSGHNTVSWYQQALGQGPQFIFQYYREEENGRGNFPPRFSGLQFPNYSSELNVNALELDDSALYLCASRKTGLLTDTQYFGPGTRLTVL.

The rearrangement links TRBV10-1 to TRBJ2-7; D is perhaps TRBD1 (5 bases). Germline-derived CDR1 and CDR2 are WNHNN and SYGVQD (reference sequence). This CDR3 spans 16 amino acids. Deletions cut 2 bases from V and 4 bases from J, with 18 bases between. The CDR3, as DNA: TGCGCCAGCAGTGAGGGGGATTTTCTAGGGGTTTACGAGCAGTACTTC. As protein: CASSEGDFLGVYEQYF.

V usage is TRBV4-3 and J usage is TRBJ2-3; a weak D match, TRBD2 (7 bases). Germline CDR1 and CDR2: LGHNA and YSLEER. Between the trimmed V and J ends, which lost 7 bases and 6 bases, there was a span of 20 bases. CDR3 length: 15 amino acids. CDR3 coding DNA: TGCGCCAGCACCGACACAAGGCGCGGGGGCGATACGCAGTATTTT. It specifies CASTDTRRGGDTQYF.

The rearrangement joins TRBV29-1 to TRBJ2-7, with D uncertain. CDR3 length: 14 amino acids. V dropped 0 bases and J dropped 3 bases, with 12 bases sitting between them. In germline, CDR1 is SQVTM, CDR2 ANQGSEA. CDR3 bases: TGCAGCGTTGAAGATGAAGGTGGAGACTACGAGCAGTACTTC. Translation: CSVEDEGGDYEQYF.

V usage is TRBV7-3 and J usage is TRBJ2-6; weak D call: TRBD1 (6 bases). Germline CDR1 is SGHTA and CDR2 is FQGTGA. The germline V and J ends were trimmed by 5 bases and 4 bases, with 18 bases remaining between them. The CDR3 is 17 amino acids. The DNA for the CDR3 is TGTGCCAGCAGCGGATACGGGCCAGGGACAGGGGCCAACGTCCTGACTTTC. It specifies CASSGYGPGTGANVLTF.

The V and J genes are TRBV25-1 and TRBJ2-2; possible D gene TRBD1, 5 bases. CDR3 length equals 14 residues. Per germline, CDR1 MGHDK and CDR2 SYGVNS. V shed 3 bases and J shed 3 bases, with 8 bases lying between them. CDR3 DNA: TGTGCCAGCAGTGAGGAGACAGACACCGGGGAGCTGTTTTTT. Protein product: CASSEETDTGELFF.

J is TRBJ1-2 and V is TRBV6-5, with 10 bases matching TRBD1. This CDR3 contains 14 residues. V lost 6 bases to trimming and J lost 4 bases; unmatched junction nucleotides: 5. Looked up from germline, CDR1 is MNHEY and CDR2 is SVGAGI. DNA of the CDR3: TGTGCCAGCAGGGGGACAGGGGCCCTCTATGGCTACACCTTC. Its protein is CASRGTGALYGYTF.

The chain combines TRBV6-4 with TRBJ2-3, with 13 bases matching TRBD2. The CDR3 length is 16 residues. From germline, CDR1 is MRHNA and CDR2 SNTAGT. With 5 bases clipped from V and 1 base from J, the junction kept 3 bases outside the gene matches. CDR3 bases: TGTGCCAGCAGTCGTGGACTAGCGGGGGGCACAGATACGCAGTATTTT. It specifies CASSRGLAGGTDTQYF.

In this sample, this clone turned up once. V is TRBV4-2 and J is TRBJ2-2; no reliable D call. Germline CDR1 LGHNA, CDR2 YNFKEQ. CDR3 length: 15 residues. V was shortened by 0 bases and J by 8 bases, with 13 bases between the two germline ends. The CDR3 reads CASSQEWRTAGELFF. Written as DNA, the CDR3 is TGTGCCAGCAGCCAAGAATGGAGAACCGCGGGGGAGCTGTTTTTT.

V gene TRBV5-1 combines with J gene TRBJ2-1; D is uncertain. CDR1 and CDR2 from the germline V gene are SGHRS and YFSETQ. V lost 6 bases to trimming and J lost 0 bases, with 13 bases between them. The CDR3 length is 15 residues. This CDR3 reads CASTRLYSSYNEQFF. For the CDR3, the DNA is TGCGCCAGCACCCGACTGTATAGCTCCTACAATGAGCAGTTCTTC.

The CDR3 spells CASSLPGTSGRVGLQETQYF. The DNA for the CDR3 is TGTGCCAGCAGCTTACCCGGGACTAGCGGGAGGGTGGGGCTCCAAGAGACCCAGTACTTC. The chain employs TRBV7-3 and TRBJ2-5; 16 positions agree with TRBD2. V lost 2 bases and J lost 1; bases outside the gene matches: 10. There are 20 residues in the CDR3. Germline lookup yields CDR1 SGHTA and CDR2 FQGTGA.

The rearrangement uses TRBV7-3 and TRBJ1-4; possibly TRBD1 for D (5 bases). V shed 7 bases and J shed 0 bases, with 12 bases lying between them. There are 15 residues in the CDR3. The germline V gene encodes CDR1 SGHTA and CDR2 FQGTGA. The CDR3 sequence is CASTPETATNEKLFF. As DNA, the CDR3 is TGTGCCAGCACCCCTGAGACAGCAACTAATGAAAAACTGTTTTTT.

The chain recombines TRBV28 with TRBJ2-3, with D perhaps TRBD2 (5 bases). Germline V gene data show CDR1 as MDHEN and CDR2 as SYDVKM. Trimming stripped 3 bases from V and 5 bases from J, with 12 bases between. The length of the CDR3 is 14 residues. CDR3: CASSFVTGKDTQYF. CDR3 coding DNA: TGTGCCAGCAGTTTTGTAACGGGAAAAGATACGCAGTATTTT.

The chain recombines TRBV9 with TRBJ2-7, with 8 bases lining up with TRBD2. The CDR3 is made up of 15 amino acids. Germline V gene lookup returns CDR1 SGDLS and CDR2 YYNGEE. V gave up 5 bases and J gave up 6 bases; unmatched junction bases: 13. The chain's CDR3 is CASSLSGELLGEQYF. The DNA of the CDR3 is TGTGCCAGCAGTCTTAGCGGGGAACTCCTTGGCGAGCAGTACTTC.

The CDR3 DNA follows: TGTGCCACCAGCAGAGAGGGACAGGGCATTTCAGAGCAGTACTTC. As protein: CATSREGQGISEQYF. The V call is TRBV15, the J call TRBJ2-7; TRBD1 aligns across 9 bases. Germline V gene lookup returns CDR1 LNHNV and CDR2 YYDKDF (reference sequence). J lost 7 bases, V lost 0 bases, and 7 bases had no gene match. The CDR3 consists of 15 residues.